A selection of T cell receptor beta chains follows, all from one sample in a study of T cell changes during pregnancy in multiple sclerosis. Here immunoSEQ multiplex PCR was the method, and the copy in TCRdb shows in-frame clones only, minus some. The table records about 69,000 clones, just over 90% of them present only once. Sequenced material: peripheral blood, taken in the third trimester of pregnancy. The receptors shown here come from a female donor with multiple sclerosis, enrolled in a pregnancy study. The CDR3 runs from the conserved cysteine through the conserved F or W. Each record gives: J gene, D gene, clone size, V gene, CDR3 DNA, CDR3 protein. D genes are given only for firm matches. Only part of the rows carry a size: once, few, many, or a class if the clone is expanded.

TRBJ1-1 | . | . | TRBV6-1 | TGTGCCAGCAGACCCGGGACAACGAACACTGAAGCTTTCTTT | CASRPGTTNTEAFF
TRBJ2-7 | TRBD2 | . | TRBV30 | TGTGCCTGGAATCGGGGGGGGCACGAGCAGTACTTC | CAWNRGGHEQYF
TRBJ2-7 | TRBD1 | . | TRBV2 | TGTGCCAGCAGTGCAGGGGGTTACTACGAGCAGTACTTC | CASSAGGYYEQYF
TRBJ1-2 | . | . | TRBV4-2 | TGTGCCAGCAGCCAAGACGGTGCAGGGCGCTATGGCTACACCTTC | CASSQDGAGRYGYTF
TRBJ2-7 | . | . | TRBV11-2 | TGTGCCAGCAGCAGAGCCGGCCGAGTAGGGGCTCAGACCTACGAGCAGTACTTC | CASSRAGRVGAQTYEQYF
TRBJ1-2 | TRBD1 | . | TRBV27 | TGTGCCAGCTGGACCAACAGGGGGCTGGGCGGCTACACCTTC | CASWTNRGLGGYTF
TRBJ1-1 | . | . | TRBV7-2 | TGTGCCAGCAGCCCGGGGGGGAGGCGATACACTGAAGCTTTCTTT | CASSPGGRRYTEAFF
TRBJ1-5 | TRBD1 | . | TRBV6-1 | TGTGCCAGCAGACAGGGGTCTTATCAGCCCCAGCATTTT | CASRQGSYQPQHF
TRBJ1-1 | TRBD1 | . | TRBV4-1 | TGCGCCAGCAGCCAAGGGTACAGGGGGACATCTGAAGCTTTCTTT | CASSQGYRGTSEAFF
TRBJ1-1 | . | . | TRBV7-9 | TGTGCCAGCAGCTTAGACAGGACCTCGTGGAGTGAAGCTTTCTTT | CASSLDRTSWSEAFF
TRBJ2-7 | . | . | TRBV7-2 | TGTGCCAGCAGCTTGGGACTAGGGACAGGGGAGCAGTACTTC | CASSLGLGTGEQYF
TRBJ2-1 | TRBD2 | . | TRBV18 | TGTGCCAGCTCACCAGTCGCGGGGGGGAGCTCCTACAATGAGCAGTTCTTC | CASSPVAGGSSYNEQFF
TRBJ2-1 | . | . | TRBV18 | TGTGCCAGCTCACCGGCGGGGGCAGTGGGTAATGAGCAGTTCTTC | CASSPAGAVGNEQFF
TRBJ1-6 | . | . | TRBV6-5 | TGTGCCAGCAGTTACATCCAGGGTTTGGATTCACCCCTCCACTTT | CASSYIQGLDSPLHF
TRBJ2-2 | TRBD1 | . | TRBV5-4 | TGTGCCAGCAGCTTGGGGGGACAGGGGGAAACCGGGGAGCTGTTTTTT | CASSLGGQGETGELFF
TRBJ1-1 | . | . | TRBV10-1 | TGCGCCAGCAGTGAGAATTCAGGGGAAGCTTTCTTT | CASSENSGEAFF
TRBJ2-1 | . | . | TRBV5-6 | TGTGCCAGCACCTTGGGTCCTTACAATGAGCAGTTCTTC | CASTLGPYNEQFF
TRBJ1-2 | . | once | TRBV30 | TGTGCCTGGAGTGTAACCCGGACAGCCTATGGCTACACCTTC | CAWSVTRTAYGYTF
TRBJ1-2 | . | . | TRBV5-1 | TGCGCCAGCAGCCTTGAGGGGGATGGCTACACCTTC | CASSLEGDGYTF
TRBJ1-2 | . | . | TRBV4-3 | TGCGCCAGCAGCCAAGATGGGCAGGCCAACTATGGCTACACCTTC | CASSQDGQANYGYTF
TRBJ2-1 | TRBD2 | . | TRBV2 | TGTGCCAGCAGTCGACTAGCGGGGGCCCTCAATGAGCAGTTCTTC | CASSRLAGALNEQFF
TRBJ1-1 | . | few | TRBV9 | TGTGCCAGCAGCTTGCAGGGAGGCACTGAAGCTTTCTTT | CASSLQGGTEAFF
TRBJ2-1 | . | . | TRBV7-5 | TGTGCCAGAAGCTTCCATCAGGGAAGCTCCTACAATGAGCAGTTCTTC | CARSFHQGSSYNEQFF
TRBJ2-2 | TRBD2 | . | TRBV4-3 | TGCGCCAGCAGCCAACTAGCGGGGGGCACCGGGGAGCTGTTTTTT | CASSQLAGGTGELFF
TRBJ1-2 | TRBD1 | . | TRBV30 | TGTGCCCAGAGTAAAATGGGACAGGGGATAAACACCTTC | CAQSKMGQGINTF
TRBJ1-1 | . | many | TRBV5-6 | TGTGCCAGCAGCTCTATTCCCCCTAGGTCGGACTATAGCACTGAAGCTTTCTTT | CASSSIPPRSDYSTEAFF
TRBJ2-3 | TRBD2 | . | TRBV6-5 | TGTGCCAGCAGTTACCAGCGGGACACAGATACGCAGTATTTT | CASSYQRDTDTQYF
TRBJ2-5 | . | . | TRBV29-1 | TGCAGCGTCAGACAGTATCAAGAGACCCAGTACTTC | CSVRQYQETQYF
TRBJ2-2 | . | . | TRBV11-2 | TGTGCCAGCAGCTCACCCCGCGGGATTGGGCTCACCGGGGAGCTGTTTTTT | CASSSPRGIGLTGELFF
TRBJ2-1 | TRBD2 | . | TRBV4-2 | TGTGCCAGCAGCCAAGAACCGGGACTAGGGAGCTCCTACAATGAGCAGTTCTTC | CASSQEPGLGSSYNEQFF
TRBJ2-3 | TRBD2 | . | TRBV4-3 | TGCGCCAGCAGCCAAGGGACTAGCGGGGTCTTGGATACGCAGTATTTT | CASSQGTSGVLDTQYF
TRBJ1-4 | . | . | TRBV30 | TGTGCCTGGAGTGTAGGGGTGCGGTACTTTGGTGAAAAACTGTTTTTT | CAWSVGVRYFGEKLFF
TRBJ2-1 | TRBD1 | . | TRBV5-1 | TGCGCCAGCAGCTTGTTGCAGGGGGCCTACAATGAGCAGTTCTTC | CASSLLQGAYNEQFF
TRBJ1-4 | TRBD1 | . | TRBV27 | TGTGCCAGCAGTCCTGACAGGGTGGATAATGAAAAACTGTTTTTT | CASSPDRVDNEKLFF
TRBJ2-7 | TRBD1 | . | TRBV2 | TGTGCCAGCACCCGGGACAGGGGGCTTGAGCAGTACTTC | CASTRDRGLEQYF
TRBJ1-2 | . | . | TRBV7-2 | TGTGCCAGCAGCTTAGTGGGGGCGAACTATGGCTACACCTTC | CASSLVGANYGYTF
TRBJ1-2 | TRBD1 | . | TRBV5-4 | TGTGCCAGCAGCCACGGACAGGGAAGTTCGTTGGTTGGCTACACCTTC | CASSHGQGSSLVGYTF
TRBJ1-4 | TRBD1 | . | TRBV6-1 | TGTGCCAGCAGTGACCGGACAGGGGGGCATGAAAAACTGTTTTTT | CASSDRTGGHEKLFF